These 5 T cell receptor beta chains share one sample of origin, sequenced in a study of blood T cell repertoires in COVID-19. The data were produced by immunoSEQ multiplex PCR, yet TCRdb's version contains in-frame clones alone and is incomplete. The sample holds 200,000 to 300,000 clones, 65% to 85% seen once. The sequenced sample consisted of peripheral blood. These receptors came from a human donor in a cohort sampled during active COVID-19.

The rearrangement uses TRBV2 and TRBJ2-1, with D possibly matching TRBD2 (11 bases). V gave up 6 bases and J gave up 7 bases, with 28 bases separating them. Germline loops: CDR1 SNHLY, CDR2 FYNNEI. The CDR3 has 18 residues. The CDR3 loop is CASRETGGYRTSGNEQFF. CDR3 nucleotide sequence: TGTGCCAGCAGAGAGACAGGGGGCTATAGGACTAGCGGGAATGAGCAGTTCTTC.

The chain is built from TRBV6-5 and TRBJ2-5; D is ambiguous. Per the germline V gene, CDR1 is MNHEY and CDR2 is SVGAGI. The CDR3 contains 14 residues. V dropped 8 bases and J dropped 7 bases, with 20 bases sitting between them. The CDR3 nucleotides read TGTGCCAGCGAAGAACTGACCCGAGCGCTGACCCAGTACTTC. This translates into CASEELTRALTQYF.

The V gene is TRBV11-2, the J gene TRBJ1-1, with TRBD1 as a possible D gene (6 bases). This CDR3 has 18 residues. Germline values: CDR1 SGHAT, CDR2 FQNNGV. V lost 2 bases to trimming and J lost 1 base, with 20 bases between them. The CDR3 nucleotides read TGTGCCAGCAGCTTAAAAACAGGGTCCCTAGACCCGAACACTGAAGCTTTCTTT. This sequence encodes CASSLKTGSLDPNTEAFF.

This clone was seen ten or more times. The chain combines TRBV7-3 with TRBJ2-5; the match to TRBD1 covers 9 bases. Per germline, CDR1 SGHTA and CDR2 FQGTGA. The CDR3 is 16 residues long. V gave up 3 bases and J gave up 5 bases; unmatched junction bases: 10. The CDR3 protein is CASSFWGIDRGETQYF. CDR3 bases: TGTGCCAGCAGCTTTTGGGGGATCGACAGGGGGGAGACCCAGTACTTC.

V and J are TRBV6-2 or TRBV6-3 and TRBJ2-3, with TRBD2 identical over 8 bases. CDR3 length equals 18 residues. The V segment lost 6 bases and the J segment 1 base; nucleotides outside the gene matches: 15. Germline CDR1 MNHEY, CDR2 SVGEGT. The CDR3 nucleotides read TGTGCCAGCAGCCCTCGGGGTAGCGGGGTAGATCGCACAGATACGCAGTATTTT. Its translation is CASSPRGSGVDRTDTQYF.